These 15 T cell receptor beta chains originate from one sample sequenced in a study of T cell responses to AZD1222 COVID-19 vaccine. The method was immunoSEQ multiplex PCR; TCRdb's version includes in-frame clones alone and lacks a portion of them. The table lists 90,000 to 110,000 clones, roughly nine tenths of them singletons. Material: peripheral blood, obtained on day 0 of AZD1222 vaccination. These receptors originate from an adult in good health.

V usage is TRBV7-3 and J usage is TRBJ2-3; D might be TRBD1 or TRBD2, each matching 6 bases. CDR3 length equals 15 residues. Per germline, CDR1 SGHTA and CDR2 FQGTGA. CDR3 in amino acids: CFLGIGGGRPDTQYF. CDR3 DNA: TGTTTTCTAGGTATTGGTGGGGGGCGGCCAGATACGCAGTATTTT.

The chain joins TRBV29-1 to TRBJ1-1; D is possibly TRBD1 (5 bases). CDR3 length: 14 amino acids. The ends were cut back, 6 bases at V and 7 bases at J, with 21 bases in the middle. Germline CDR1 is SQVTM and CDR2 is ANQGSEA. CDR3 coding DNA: TGCAGCGTAGTCGGGGCCCTTCGTGTGAATGAAGCTTTCTTT. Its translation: CSVVGALRVNEAFF.

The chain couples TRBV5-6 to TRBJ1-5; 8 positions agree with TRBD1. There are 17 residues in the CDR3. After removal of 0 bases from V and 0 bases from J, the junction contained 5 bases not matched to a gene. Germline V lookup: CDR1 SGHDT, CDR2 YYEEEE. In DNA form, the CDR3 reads TGTGCCAGCAGCTTGGGACAGGGGCGTTATAGCAATCAGCCCCAGCATTTT. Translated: CASSLGQGRYSNQPQHF.

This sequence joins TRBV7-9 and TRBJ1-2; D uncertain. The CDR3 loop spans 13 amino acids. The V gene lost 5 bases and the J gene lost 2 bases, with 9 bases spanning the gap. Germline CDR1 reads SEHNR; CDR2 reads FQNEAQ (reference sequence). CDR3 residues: CASSPEWNYGYTF. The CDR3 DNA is TGTGCCAGCAGCCCAGAGTGGAACTATGGCTACACCTTC.

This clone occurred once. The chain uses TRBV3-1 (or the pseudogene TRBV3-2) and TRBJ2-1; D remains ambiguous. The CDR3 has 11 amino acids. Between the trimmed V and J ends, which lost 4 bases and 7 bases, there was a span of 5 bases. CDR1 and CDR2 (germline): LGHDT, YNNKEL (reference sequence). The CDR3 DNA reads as TGTGCCAGCAGCCGCAGTAATGAGCAGTTCTTC. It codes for CASSRSNEQFF.

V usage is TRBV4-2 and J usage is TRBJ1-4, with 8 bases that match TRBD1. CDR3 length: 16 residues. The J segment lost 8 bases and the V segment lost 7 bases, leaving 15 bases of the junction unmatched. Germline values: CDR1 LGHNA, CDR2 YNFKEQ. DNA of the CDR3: TGTGCCAGCACCTCAGACAGGGGCGTTGGGAGCGAAAAACTGTTTTTT. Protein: CASTSDRGVGSEKLFF.

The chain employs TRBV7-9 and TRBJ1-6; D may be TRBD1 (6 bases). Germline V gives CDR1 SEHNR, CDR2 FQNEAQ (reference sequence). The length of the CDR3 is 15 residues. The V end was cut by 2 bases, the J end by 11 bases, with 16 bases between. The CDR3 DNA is TGTGCCAGCAGCTTAAGTTCTCAGGGGACGGCACCCCTCCACTTT. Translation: CASSLSSQGTAPLHF. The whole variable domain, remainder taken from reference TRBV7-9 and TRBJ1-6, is DTGVSQNPRHKITKRGQNVTFRCDPISEHNRLYWYRQTLGQGPEFLTYFQNEAQLEKSRLLSDRFSAERPKGSFSTLEIQRTEQGDSAMYLCASSLSSQGTAPLHFGNGTRLTVT.

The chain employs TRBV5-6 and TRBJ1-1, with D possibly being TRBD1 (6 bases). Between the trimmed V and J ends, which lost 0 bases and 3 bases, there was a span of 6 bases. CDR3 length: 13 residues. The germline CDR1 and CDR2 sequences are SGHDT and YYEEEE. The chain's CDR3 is CASSLDRDTEAFF. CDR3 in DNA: TGTGCCAGCAGCTTGGACAGGGACACTGAAGCTTTCTTT.

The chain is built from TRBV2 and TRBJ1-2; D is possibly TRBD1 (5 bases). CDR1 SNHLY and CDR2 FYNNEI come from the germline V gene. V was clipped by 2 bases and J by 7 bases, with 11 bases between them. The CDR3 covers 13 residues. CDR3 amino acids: CASSERGGSGYTF. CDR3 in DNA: TGTGCCAGCAGTGAACGGGGGGGTAGTGGCTACACCTTC.

The CDR3 protein is CASSARTGGTEAFF. For the CDR3, the DNA is TGTGCCAGCAGTGCCCGGACAGGGGGTACTGAAGCTTTCTTT. V gene TRBV2 combines with J gene TRBJ1-1; 10 positions agree with TRBD1. Germline V CDR1 and CDR2: SNHLY, FYNNEI. V was pared by 4 bases and J by 5 bases, with 4 bases of the junction left unmatched. CDR3 length: 14 residues.

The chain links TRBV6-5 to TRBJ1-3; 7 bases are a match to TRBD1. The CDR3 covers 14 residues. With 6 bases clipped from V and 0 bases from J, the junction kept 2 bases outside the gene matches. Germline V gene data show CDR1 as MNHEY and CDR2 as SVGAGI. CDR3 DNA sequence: TGTGCCAGCAGGCGACAGGGCTCTGGAAACACCATATATTTT. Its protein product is CASRRQGSGNTIYF.

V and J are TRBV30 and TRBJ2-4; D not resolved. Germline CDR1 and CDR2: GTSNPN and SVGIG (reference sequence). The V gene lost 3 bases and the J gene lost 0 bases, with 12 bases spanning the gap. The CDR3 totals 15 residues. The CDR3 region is CAWSPGRLAKNIQYF. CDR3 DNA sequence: TGTGCCTGGAGCCCCGGACGCCTAGCCAAAAACATTCAGTACTTC.

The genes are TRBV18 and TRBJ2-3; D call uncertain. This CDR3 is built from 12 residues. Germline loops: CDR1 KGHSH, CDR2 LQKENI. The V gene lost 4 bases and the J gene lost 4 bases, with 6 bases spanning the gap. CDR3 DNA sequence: TGTGCCAGCTCACTCTATGCAGATACGCAGTATTTT. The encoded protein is CASSLYADTQYF.

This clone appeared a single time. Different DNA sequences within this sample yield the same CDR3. The CDR3 DNA reads as TGTGCCAGTAGTATTGGCGGGGAGAATTCACCCCTCCACTTT. The encoded protein is CASSIGGENSPLHF. V usage is TRBV19 and J usage is TRBJ1-6; D is ambiguous. The V and J ends lost 3 bases and 7 bases respectively, with 10 bases between them. Germline V gene sequence: CDR1 LNHDA, CDR2 SQIVND (reference sequence). This CDR3 contains 14 residues.

The CDR3 coding sequence is TGCGCCAGCAAGACGGACGGGTCCTATAATTCACCCCTCCACTTT. Amino acids: CASKTDGSYNSPLHF. The chain joins TRBV5-1 to TRBJ1-6, with D unclear. The ends were cut back, 6 bases at V and 1 base at J, with 11 bases in the middle. The length of the CDR3 is 15 residues. Germline V CDR1 and CDR2: SGHRS, YFSETQ.